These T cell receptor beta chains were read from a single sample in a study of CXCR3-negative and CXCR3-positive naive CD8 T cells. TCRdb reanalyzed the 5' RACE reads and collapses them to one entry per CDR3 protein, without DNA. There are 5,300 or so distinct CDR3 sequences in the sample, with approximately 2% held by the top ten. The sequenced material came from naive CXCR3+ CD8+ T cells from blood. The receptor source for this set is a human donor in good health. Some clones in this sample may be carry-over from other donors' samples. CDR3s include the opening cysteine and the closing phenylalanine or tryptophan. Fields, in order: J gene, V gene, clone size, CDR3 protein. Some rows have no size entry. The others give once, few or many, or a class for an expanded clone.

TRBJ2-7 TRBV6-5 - CASSYTDRVGYEQYF
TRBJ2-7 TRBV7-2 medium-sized CASSLDGDDTYEQYF
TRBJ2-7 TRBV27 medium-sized CASSLSIQNEQYF
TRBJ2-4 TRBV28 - CASNPRVSNIQYF
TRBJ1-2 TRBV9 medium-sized CASSVARYGYTF
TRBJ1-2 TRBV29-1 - CSVEDPNYGYTF
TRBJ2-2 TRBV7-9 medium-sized CASSPGPAYAGELFF
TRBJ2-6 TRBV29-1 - CSVLTIYSGANVLTF
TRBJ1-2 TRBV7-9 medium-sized CASSSPDRTNYGYTF
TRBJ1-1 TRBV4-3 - CASSQDRGSSEAFF
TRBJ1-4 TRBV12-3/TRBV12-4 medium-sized CASSLSGLTNEKLFF
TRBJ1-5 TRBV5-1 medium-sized CASSLGRRKYQPQHF
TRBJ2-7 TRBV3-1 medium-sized CASSQGRQGPLEQYF
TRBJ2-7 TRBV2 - CASSEGTGTSYEQYF
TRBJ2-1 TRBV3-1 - CASSQDWTLEHNEQFF
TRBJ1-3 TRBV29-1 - CSVEDGTPGNTIYF
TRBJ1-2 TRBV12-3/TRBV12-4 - CASSLGLGVYGYTF
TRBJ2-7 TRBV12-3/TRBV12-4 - CASSPGTGPSEQYF
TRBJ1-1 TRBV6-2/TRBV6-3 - CASSYSADRDYTEAFF
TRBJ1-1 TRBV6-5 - CASNTGSTEAFF
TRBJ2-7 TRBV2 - CASRAGLTSYEQYF
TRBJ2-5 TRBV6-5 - CASRGTSGARETQYF
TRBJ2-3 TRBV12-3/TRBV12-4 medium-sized CASSSKHGDTQYF
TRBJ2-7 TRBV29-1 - CSAATGTGDVF
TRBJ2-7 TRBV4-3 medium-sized CASSQDRWTSGSTHEQYF
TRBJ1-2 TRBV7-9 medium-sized CASSLDREDGYTF
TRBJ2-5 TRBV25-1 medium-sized CASSEGDSAGDTETQYF
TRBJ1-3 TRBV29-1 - CSMENRGSSGNTLYF
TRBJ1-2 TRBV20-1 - CSARDPTGGNYGYTF
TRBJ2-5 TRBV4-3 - CASSQDPSSGRVGTQYF
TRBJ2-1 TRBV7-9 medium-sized CASRRTSPPYNEQFF
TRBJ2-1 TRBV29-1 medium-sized CSVPQDYNEQFF
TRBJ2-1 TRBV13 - CASSPLSSANNEQFF
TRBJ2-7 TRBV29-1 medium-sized CSVRAGTGSYEQYF
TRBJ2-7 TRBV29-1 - CSVESVAGFSGEQYF
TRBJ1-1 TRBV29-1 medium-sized CSVPENTEAFF
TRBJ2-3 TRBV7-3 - CASSLKGVSSTDTQYF
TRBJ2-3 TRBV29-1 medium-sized CSVDGLGLATDTQYF
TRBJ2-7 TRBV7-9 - CASSQDSLVNEQYF
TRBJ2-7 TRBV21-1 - CASSKPPGQGAEQYF
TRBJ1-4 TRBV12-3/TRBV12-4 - CASSLGTGDEKLFF
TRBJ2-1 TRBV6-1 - CASSDGRGTDNEQFF
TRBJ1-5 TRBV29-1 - CSVMGDSYDQPQHF
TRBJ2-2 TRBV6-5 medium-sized CASSLGVAKAGELFF
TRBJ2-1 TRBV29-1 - CSAALGIHNEQFF
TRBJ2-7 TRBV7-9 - CASSTTQEGAYEQYF
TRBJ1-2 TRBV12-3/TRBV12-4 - CASTFLRQDGELGYGYTF
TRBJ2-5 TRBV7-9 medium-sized CASSSPSLEQETQYF
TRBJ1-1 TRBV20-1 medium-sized CSARPRGVNTEAFF
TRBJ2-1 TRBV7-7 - CASSPGTGYYNEQFF
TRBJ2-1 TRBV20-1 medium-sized CSARITGGDHEQFF
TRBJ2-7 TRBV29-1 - CSVEERDSSYEQYF
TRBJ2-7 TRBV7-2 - CASSLGYGLAYEQYF
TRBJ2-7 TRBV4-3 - CASSPTLRGLYEQYF
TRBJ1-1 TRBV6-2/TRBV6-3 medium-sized CASGVRVTAFF